The entry below describes one T cell receptor (beta chain). The antigen it binds to is not known. Per-base quality was not reported, and no clone a single base away is much larger than it. The TCR beta CDR3 regions were amplified from RNA transcripts. A first-round RT-PCR of the TCR CDR3 used the HTBI primer set with the Qiagen OneStep RT-PCR kit. A second multiplex PCR round built the libraries, followed by size selection and purification. Sequencing of the libraries was done on an Illumina HiSeq2000 using paired-end 100 bp reads. In the paper's pipeline: SOAPnuke was used to process the raw data, with reads discarded if the reads contained adapters or uncalled bases, had a mean Phred below 15, or lacked an exact constant-primer or identifier match. High-quality paired reads were merged using COPE v1.2.5, and each unique nucleotide sequence was defined as a clonotype. MiTCR v1.1 was used to align clonotypes to the IMGT TRBV, TRBD and TRBJ reference segments. Only V-J combinations with frequency above 0.0001, covering roughly 99% of repertoires, were analysed. The TCS score was defined as the ratio of F50 (clonal expansion) to E x V (chaos), calculated using BLOSUM62-based TCRdist between CDR3 peptides within each V-J. Welch's t-statistics and random forest reduced approximately 520 V-J features to 10 to 15, which were used in a naive Bayes classifier (R e1071). TCRdb cleaned the public reads at Q25 with fastp, built clones with MiXCR and kept in-frame beta chains. Under each unique CDR3 protein, matching rows form one entry showing the most common genes and DNA. The V and J calls were not made by the authors but by TCRdb's processing. Recorded for this sample are about 610,000 distinct CDR3 sequences; about a sixth of them occurred a single time. The ten most abundant clones make up about 3.5% of the sample.

These data originate in a study of T cells in Graves' hyperthyroidism and ophthalmopathy (dated by TCRdb to the late 2010s). Some background on the complete study: Peripheral blood samples were taken at initial diagnosis, before any treatment was given. A discovery cohort of fewer than 110 patients, about 44 with Graves' ophthalmopathy and roughly 59 with stable Graves' hyperthyroidism, was used to find distinguishing TCR V-J signatures. Prospective prediction of ophthalmopathy was tested in an independent validation cohort of approximately 19 hyperthyroidism patients and 17 patients who later progressed to ophthalmopathy. The 100 or so discovery patients were randomly split 7:3 into training and test sets. In addition, the study compared T-cell repertoires in thyroid tissue and in blood from about 6 Graves' hyperthyroidism patients. Following sampling, methimazole starting at 30 mg daily was given to hyperthyroidism patients, and high-dose intravenous methylprednisolone was given to ophthalmopathy patients. According to the paper, TCR Vbeta CDR3 sequencing was carried out on some 140 peripheral blood samples, which came from fewer than 50 ophthalmopathy, about 75 hyperthyroidism and about 17 progressor patients.

Ophthalmopathy patients had moderately to severely active disease, Clinical Activity Score of at least 3, NOSPECS grade of at least 4, and duration under 3 months. Patients with uncontrolled infections, other autoimmune diseases, pregnancy or lactation were excluded. Clinical symptoms, serum thyroxine and TRAb, thyroid ultrasound, and orbital computed tomography formed the basis for the diagnoses. PBMCs were separated from 8 to 10 ml of fresh peripheral blood using Ficoll-Paque density gradient centrifugation. Trizol reagent was used to extract total RNA, and RNA quality was then checked on an Agilent 2100 Bioanalyzer. The research as a whole found: Sample size was not statistically predetermined, and blinding of investigators to group allocation was not performed. In validation, progression to ophthalmopathy was predicted by the model with 70.59% sensitivity and 72.22% specificity, a median of approximately 7.1 months before onset. Most expanded thyroid clonotypes (frequency above 0.001) were also found in blood, which suggests that blood repertoires may mirror thyroid immune responses. In cross-validation, a model built on a 13 V-J signature told ophthalmopathy apart from stable hyperthyroidism with approximately 90% sensitivity and around 81% specificity, and in testing the same model reached 80%/75%.

The CDR3 runs 15 amino acids, cysteine and phenylalanine included. CDR3 DNA only is kept here, 45 bases in frame from base 1. CDR1 is given as SGHAT and CDR2 as FQNNGV, both from the germline V gene. At the junction V is shortened by 0 bases and J by 3 bases, with 12 bases in between. The chain was built from TRBV11-2 and TRBJ2-7; the D segment is perhaps TRBD1 or TRBD2, each sharing 7 matched bases. The sequenced material came from blood. The source of this sequence is a woman between 35 and 50 years old with Graves' ophthalmopathy. Read as DNA, the sequence is TGTGCCAGCAGCTTAGACCAGGGGGGGTACTACGAGCAGTACTTC. It encodes CASSLDQGGYYEQYF.